The 21 T cell receptor beta chains listed next were all sequenced from one sample in a study of T cell repertoires in cytomegalovirus infection. TCRdb analysed the reads with MiXCR anew, one entry per CDR3 protein. Of more than 650,000 distinct CDR3 sequences listed, roughly 35% are singletons. The source material was PBMCs. All receptors derive from a human donor in good health (CMV status not recorded). Some clones in this sample may be carry-over from other donors' samples.

The chain links TRBV7-3 to TRBJ2-4, with 8 bases matching TRBD1. The trim removed 5 bases at V and 7 bases at J, leaving 10 bases unmatched. CDR3 length: 15 amino acids. From germline, CDR1 is SGHTA and CDR2 FQGTGA. The CDR3 here is CASSLGQGSTNIQYF. CDR3 bases: TGTGCCAGCAGCCTCGGACAGGGCTCTACTAACATTCAGTACTTC. The entire variable domain, with the rest obtained from reference TRBV7-3 and TRBJ2-4, is as follows: GAGVSQTPSNKVTEKGKYVELRCDPISGHTALYWYRQSLGQGPEFLIYFQGTGAADDSGLPNDRFFAVRPEGSVSTLKIQRTERGDSAVYLCASSLGQGSTNIQYFGAGTRLSVL.

CDR3 protein: CASSLMETSGGWDNEQFF. For the CDR3, the DNA is TGTGCCAGCAGCCTAATGGAGACTAGCGGGGGCTGGGACAATGAGCAGTTCTTC. This chain joins TRBV7-9 and TRBJ2-1; TRBD2 matches at 12 bases. This CDR3 is built from 18 residues. Germline values: CDR1 SEHNR, CDR2 FQNEAQ (reference sequence). The V gene end was trimmed by 5 bases and the J gene end by 5 bases; junction bases not matched to a gene: 13.

Regarding this clonotype: The germline gene is not matched at one end of the junction; a read error may be the cause. This chain connects TRBV24-1 to TRBJ1-2; possible D gene TRBD1, 5 bases. The CDR3 spans 16 residues. CDR1 is KGHDR and CDR2 is SFDVKD in the germline V gene. CDR3 sequence reads: CATSDPMTVGYYGYTF. CDR3 DNA sequence: TGTGCAACCAGTGACCCTATGACAGTAGGCTACTATGGCTACACCTTC.

This clonotype was counted many times. The CDR3 sequence is CASRQTSPNTGELFF. The DNA of the CDR3 is TGTGCCAGCAGACAGACATCCCCTAACACCGGGGAGCTGTTTTTT. This chain links TRBV11-1 with TRBJ2-2; D is ambiguous. The CDR3 extends over 15 amino acids. V gave up 6 bases and J gave up 2 bases, with 13 bases separating them. The germline CDR1 and CDR2 sequences are SGHAT and FQDESV (reference sequence).

This sequence joins TRBV10-3 and TRBJ1-4; D is unclear. CDR1 is ENHRY, CDR2 SYGVKD, per germline. There are 15 residues in the CDR3. Trimming shortened V by 6 bases and J by 0 bases, and 11 bases separated the two germline ends. The CDR3 coding sequence is TGTGCCATCAGGAAGGGAAGTGCAACTAATGAAAAACTGTTTTTT. Protein product: CAIRKGSATNEKLFF.

About this clonotype itself: The CDR3 end shows no conserved phenylalanine or tryptophan, and so a read error is likely. J is TRBJ2-5 and V is TRBV2, with 7 bases identical to TRBD2. Germline-derived CDR1 and CDR2 are SNHLY and FYNNEI. The CDR3 consists of 15 residues. The junction had 7 bases not matched to a gene; V was cut back by 1 base and J by 5 bases. The chain's CDR3 is CASSEGGLGRETQYL. Here the CDR3 DNA reads TGTGCCAGCAGTGAAGGTGGTCTCGGGAGGGAGACCCAGTACTTA.

As to this clonotype: A read error may be the cause here, since a much bigger clone is one base away. The V call is TRBV7-6, the J call TRBJ2-3; D may match TRBD1 or TRBD2 (5 bases each). The CDR3 length is 15 residues. V shed 5 bases and J shed 6 bases, with 18 bases lying between them. Germline assignment: CDR1 SGHVS and CDR2 FNYEAQ. The CDR3: CASSQGPPRGDTQYF. The CDR3 region has the DNA TGTGCCAGCAGCCAGGGACCACCCCGCGGCGATACGCAGTATTTT.

This clonotype has more than one count but fewer than ten. This chain's CDR3 is CASSPRTGGIDTQYF. CDR3 sequence (DNA): TGTGCCAGCAGCCCGCGGACAGGGGGCATAGATACGCAGTATTTT. The rearrangement joins TRBV7-9 to TRBJ2-3, with 11 bases lining up with TRBD1. V lost 5 bases, J lost 5 bases, and 6 bases stayed unmatched. Germline V gene sequence: CDR1 SEHNR, CDR2 FQNEAQ (reference sequence). CDR3 length: 15 residues.

The table lists this clonotype with a few counts. V is TRBV28 and J is TRBJ2-7; D gene unclear. Trimming took 2 bases from V and 3 from J, leaving 5 bases between them. The CDR3 totals 12 residues. The germline CDR1 and CDR2 sequences are MDHEN and SYDVKM. DNA of the CDR3: TGTGCCAGCAGTTTAACAAACTACGAGCAGTACTTC. The encoded protein is CASSLTNYEQYF.

Points on this clonotype: Since no conserved phenylalanine or tryptophan closes the CDR3, a read error is the likely cause. This rearrangement joins TRBV12-3 or TRBV12-4 to TRBJ2-7; TRBD2 matches 8 bases. V shed 3 bases, J shed 3 bases, and the junction held 13 bases outside the gene matches. The CDR3 is made up of 17 amino acids. This CDR3 reads CASSFRAGGGTDYEQYL. DNA of the CDR3: TGTGCCAGCAGTTTTCGGGCGGGAGGAGGAACAGACTACGAGCAGTACTTA.

This clonotype appeared a few times. The chain couples TRBV28 to TRBJ2-3; D possibly corresponds to TRBD2 (6 bases). The ends were cut back, 10 bases at V and 3 bases at J, with 23 bases in the middle. This CDR3 comprises 16 residues. Germline V CDR1 and CDR2: MDHEN, SYDVKM. DNA for the CDR3: TGTGCCACCCATACGAGACAGAGGGGAGGTACAGATACGCAGTATTTT. This translates into CATHTRQRGGTDTQYF.

This chain connects TRBV28 to TRBJ2-7; D may be TRBD2 (5 bases). Germline V lookup: CDR1 MDHEN, CDR2 SYDVKM. CDR3 length equals 14 residues. V was cut by 1 base and J by 6 bases, with 13 bases left in between. The DNA for the CDR3 is TGTGCCAGCAGTTTATCCACTAGGTTATCCGAGCAGTACTTC. The encoded protein is CASSLSTRLSEQYF.

This clonotype was counted only a few times. The rearrangement joins TRBV28 to TRBJ2-7; D remains unclear. CDR3 length: 14 residues. Germline lookup yields CDR1 MDHEN and CDR2 SYDVKM. Trimming left V 10 bases short and J 2 bases short, with 18 bases between. The CDR3 protein is CATKPHRGPYEQYF. CDR3 in DNA: TGTGCCACCAAGCCCCATAGAGGTCCCTACGAGCAGTACTTC.

The rearrangement uses TRBV7-2 and TRBJ1-2, with 7 positions matching TRBD1. The CDR3 spans 15 residues. Germline V gives CDR1 SGHTA, CDR2 FQGNSA. Unmatched junction bases numbered 6, after V lost 3 bases and J lost 2 bases. The CDR3 region is CASSFQGGGNYGYTF. The CDR3 DNA is TGTGCCAGCAGCTTTCAGGGGGGGGGAAACTATGGCTACACCTTC.

Only a few counts were recorded for this clonotype. The chain carries TRBV7-2 and TRBJ1-4; D call uncertain. The length of the CDR3 is 15 residues. The V gene's germline CDR1 is SGHTA and CDR2 FQGNSA. V dropped 5 bases and J dropped 7 bases, with 17 bases sitting between them. In DNA form, the CDR3 reads TGTGCCAGCAGCCCCGGGAGTTTGCGCGGTGAAAAACTGTTTTTT. Its translation: CASSPGSLRGEKLFF. The variable domain in full, with the rest retrieved from reference TRBV7-2 and TRBJ1-4, is GAGVSQSPSNKVTEKGKDVELRCDPISGHTALYWYRQSLGQGLEFLIYFQGNSAPDKSGLPSDRFSAERTGGSVSTLTIQRTQQEDSAVYLCASSPGSLRGEKLFFGSGTQLSVL.

The gene calls are TRBV4-1 and TRBJ1-1, with 8 nucleotides matching TRBD1. In germline, CDR1 is MGHRA, CDR2 YSYEKL. The CDR3 covers 15 residues. Trimming cost V 3 bases and J 1 base; bases outside gene matches: 4. CDR3 sequence reads: CASSHIGQGNTEAFF. CDR3 DNA: TGCGCCAGCAGCCACATCGGACAGGGGAACACTGAAGCTTTCTTT.

V and J are TRBV11-1 and TRBJ2-7; the D is unclear. This CDR3 spans 14 amino acids. The germline V gene encodes CDR1 SGHAT and CDR2 FQDESV (reference sequence). V dropped 5 bases and J dropped 0 bases, with 11 bases sitting between them. CDR3 region: CASSTRPRSYEQYF. As DNA, the CDR3 is TGTGCCAGCAGCACCCGGCCCCGCTCCTACGAGCAGTACTTC.

The CDR3 region has the DNA TGCGCCAGCAGCTTGCCTCGCACTTTCACAGATACGCAGTATTTT. Translating gives CASSLPRTFTDTQYF. V and J are TRBV5-1 and TRBJ2-3, with no clear D. CDR1 and CDR2 from the germline V gene are SGHRS and YFSETQ. The germline V and J ends were trimmed by 1 base and 2 bases, with 11 bases remaining between them. This CDR3 is 15 amino acids long. Using reference TRBV5-1 and TRBJ2-3 for the parts outside the CDR3, the full variable domain is KAGVTQTPRYLIKTRGQQVTLSCSPISGHRSVSWYQQTPGQGLQFLFEYFSETQRNKGNFPGRFSGRQFSNSRSEMNVSTLELGDSALYLCASSLPRTFTDTQYFGPGTRLTVL.

This clonotype came up many times. The rearrangement uses TRBV5-5 and TRBJ2-3, with D tentatively TRBD2 (6 bases). V shed 5 bases and J shed 2 bases, with 18 bases lying between them. The CDR3 spans 16 residues. Germline V gives CDR1 SGHKS, CDR2 YYEKEE (reference sequence). The CDR3 sequence is CASSFLGGGSTDTQYF. CDR3 nucleotides: TGTGCCAGCAGTTTCCTCGGAGGAGGGTCCACAGATACGCAGTATTTT.

Note on this clonotype: One end of the junction is discordant with germline, which a read error may explain. The rearrangement joins TRBV7-3 to TRBJ2-1; 7 bases map to TRBD1. CDR1 and CDR2 (germline): SGHTA, FQGTGA. This CDR3 comprises 13 residues. The CDR3 DNA follows: TGTGTCAGCACCACAGGGGCTGGCAATGAGCAGTTCTTC. Its translation is CVSTTGAGNEQFF.

In this sample, this clonotype turned up a few times. V usage is TRBV10-3 and J usage is TRBJ2-3; tentatively, D is TRBD2 (6 bases). The CDR3 is made up of 17 amino acids. Germline assignment: CDR1 ENHRY and CDR2 SYGVKD. Trimming removed 0 bases at V and 2 bases at J, with 15 bases between. CDR3 in amino acids: CAISESQTSRSTDTQYF. In DNA, the CDR3 is TGTGCCATCAGTGAGTCGCAAACTAGCAGATCCACAGATACGCAGTATTTT.